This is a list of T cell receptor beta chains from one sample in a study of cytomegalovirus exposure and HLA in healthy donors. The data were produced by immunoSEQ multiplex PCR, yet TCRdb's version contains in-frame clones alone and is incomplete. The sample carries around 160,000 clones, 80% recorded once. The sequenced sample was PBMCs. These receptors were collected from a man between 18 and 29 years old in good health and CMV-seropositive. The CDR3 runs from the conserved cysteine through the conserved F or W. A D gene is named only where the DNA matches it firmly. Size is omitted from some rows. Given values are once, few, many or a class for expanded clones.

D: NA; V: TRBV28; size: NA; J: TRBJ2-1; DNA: TGTGCCAGCAGTCCCGACAATGAGCAGTTCTTC; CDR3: CASSPDNEQFF
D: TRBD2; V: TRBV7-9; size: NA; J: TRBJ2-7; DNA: TGTGCCAGCAGCTCGGGACTAGCGGGGAACTACGAGCAGTACTTC; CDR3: CASSSGLAGNYEQYF
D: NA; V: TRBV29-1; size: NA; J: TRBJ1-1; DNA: TGCAGCGTTGAACACGGTTCGAACACTGAAGCTTTCTTT; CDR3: CSVEHGSNTEAFF
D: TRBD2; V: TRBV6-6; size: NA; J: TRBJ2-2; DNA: TGTGCCAGCGGGGAGGGTTCGGAAACCGGGGAGCTGTTTTTT; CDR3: CASGEGSETGELFF
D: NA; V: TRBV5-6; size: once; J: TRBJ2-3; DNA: TGTGCCAGCAGTCGGGGCACAGATACGCAGTATTTT; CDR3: CASSRGTDTQYF
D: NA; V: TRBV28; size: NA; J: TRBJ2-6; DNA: TGTGCCAGCAGTTTGTTGTCCGGGTCTGGGGCCAACGTCCTGACTTTC; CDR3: CASSLLSGSGANVLTF
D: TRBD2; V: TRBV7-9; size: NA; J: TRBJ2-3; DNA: TGTGCCAGCAGCTTAGTCGGGGGGGGAGATACGCAGTATTTT; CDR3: CASSLVGGGDTQYF
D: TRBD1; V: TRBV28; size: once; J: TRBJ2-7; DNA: TGTGCCAGCACCCTGGGGGACAGAACAACATACGAGCAGTACTTC; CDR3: CASTLGDRTTYEQYF
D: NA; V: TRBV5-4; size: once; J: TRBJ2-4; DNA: TGTGCCAGCAGCTTGGATGAGAAAAACATTCAGTACTTC; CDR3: CASSLDEKNIQYF
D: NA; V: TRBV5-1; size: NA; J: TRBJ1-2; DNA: TGCGCCAGCAGCGCTGGACAGGGCTACACCTTC; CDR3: CASSAGQGYTF
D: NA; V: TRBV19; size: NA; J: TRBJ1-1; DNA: TGTGCCAGTAGTCCACCGGACAGAGTTAGCGCTGAAGCTTTCTTT; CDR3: CASSPPDRVSAEAFF
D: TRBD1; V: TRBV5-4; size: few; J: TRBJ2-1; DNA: TGTGCCAGCAGCTTGGGGGGTAGGGGGCGATACAATGAGCAGTTCTTC; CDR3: CASSLGGRGRYNEQFF
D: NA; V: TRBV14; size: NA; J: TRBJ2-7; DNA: TGTGCCAGCAGCCAAGTTAGTTGGGGCAGCTCCTACGAGCAGTACTTC; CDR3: CASSQVSWGSSYEQYF
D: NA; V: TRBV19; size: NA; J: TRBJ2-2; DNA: TGTGCCAGCTCCGGTTCGGGGAACCCCGGGGAGCTGTTTTTT; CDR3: CASSGSGNPGELFF
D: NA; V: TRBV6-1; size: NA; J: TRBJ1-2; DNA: TGTGCCAGCAGTCCAAGGGGAGGGGATGGCTACACCTTC; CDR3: CASSPRGGDGYTF
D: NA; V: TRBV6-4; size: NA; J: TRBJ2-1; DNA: TGTGCCAGCTCCTCGGGTGGTGCCTCCAATGAGCAGTTCTTC; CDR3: CASSSGGASNEQFF
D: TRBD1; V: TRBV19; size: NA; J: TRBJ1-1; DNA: TGTGCCAGTAATTTTGAGAGGACAGGGGATAAAGCTTTCTTT; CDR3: CASNFERTGDKAFF
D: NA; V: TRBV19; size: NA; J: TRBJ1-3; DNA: TGTGCCACCCAAAGGGAAGCGGCTGGAAACACCATATATTTT; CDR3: CATQREAAGNTIYF
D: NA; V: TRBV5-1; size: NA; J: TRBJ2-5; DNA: TGCGCCAGCAGCTCTAGTGGGGGGAATAAACAAGAGACCCAGTACTTC; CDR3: CASSSSGGNKQETQYF
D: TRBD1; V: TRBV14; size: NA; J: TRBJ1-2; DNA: TGTGCCAGCAGCCAACGGGGACAGGGCAGCTATGGCTACACCTTC; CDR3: CASSQRGQGSYGYTF
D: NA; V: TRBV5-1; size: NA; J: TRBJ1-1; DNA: TGCGCCAGCAGCTTGGGGACAGCGAACACTGAAGCTTTCTTT; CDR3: CASSLGTANTEAFF
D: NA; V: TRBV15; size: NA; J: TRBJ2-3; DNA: TGTGCCACCAGCAACGGATTGACAAGCACAGATACGCAGTATTTT; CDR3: CATSNGLTSTDTQYF
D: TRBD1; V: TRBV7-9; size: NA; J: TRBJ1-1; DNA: TGTGCCAGCAGCTTAGGGACAGGGGTTAAGAACACTGAAGCTTTCTTT; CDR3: CASSLGTGVKNTEAFF
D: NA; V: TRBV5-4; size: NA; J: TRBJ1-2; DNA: TGTGCCAGCAGCGACACGGGGGGGAGTAACGTCTATGGCTACACCTTC; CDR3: CASSDTGGSNVYGYTF
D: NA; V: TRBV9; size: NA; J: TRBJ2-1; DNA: TGTGCCAGCACCTCATTCCAACAGGTAGATGAGCAGTTCTTC; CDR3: CASTSFQQVDEQFF
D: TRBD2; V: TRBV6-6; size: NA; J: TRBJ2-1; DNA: TGTGCCAGTGCTGGACTAGTCTACAATGAGCAGTTCTTC; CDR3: CASAGLVYNEQFF